This entry lists 26 T cell receptor beta chains sequenced from one sample in a study of T-cell reconstitution after alpha-beta-depleted transplantation in children. This sample's TCRbeta library carried unique molecular identifier barcodes. TCRdb reanalysed the PCR reads using MiXCR and keeps one entry per CDR3 protein. Of fewer than 700,000 distinct CDR3 sequences listed, 23% are singletons. Here the sequenced sample was PBMCs, mostly from graft donor cells, taken 360 days after TCRalphabeta/CD19-depleted stem cell transplant. Receptor source: a boy in the first two years of life who had a stem cell transplant for acute myeloid leukemia, so the T cells may come from the graft donor.

This clonotype was observed a handful of times. The J gene is TRBJ2-3, the V gene TRBV4-2, with D possibly matching TRBD2 (5 bases). V lost 0 bases and J 1 base, leaving 11 bases between the germline ends. Per germline, CDR1 LGHNA and CDR2 YNFKEQ. The CDR3 covers 16 residues. The CDR3 DNA reads TGTGCCAGCAGCCAAGACGAGGAGGTGGGCACAGATACGCAGTATTTT. Its translation: CASSQDEEVGTDTQYF.

On this clonotype itself: A much larger clone sits a single nucleotide away, making a read error possible. The chain joins TRBV20-1 to TRBJ2-7; a possible D gene is TRBD2 (5 bases). Trimming pared 3 bases from V and 3 bases from J, leaving 6 bases between. Germline V gene lookup returns CDR1 DFQATT and CDR2 SNEGSKA (reference sequence). The CDR3 has 11 amino acids. The CDR3 coding sequence is TGCAGTGCTAGGGACTTCTACGAGCAGTACTTC. Translation: CSARDFYEQYF.

The J gene is TRBJ2-7, the V gene TRBV7-2; D remains unclear. V was pared by 1 base and J by 0 bases, with 10 bases between. The CDR3 loop spans 15 amino acids. Germline CDR1 and CDR2: SGHTA and FQGNSA. The CDR3 spells CASSLGAGYSYEQYF. The CDR3 DNA reads as TGTGCCAGCAGCTTAGGCGCCGGGTACTCCTACGAGCAGTACTTC.

The chain uses TRBV6-2 or TRBV6-3 and TRBJ2-5; D remains unclear. Trimming took off 2 bases at V and 11 bases at J, with 15 bases between the two ends. Germline V gene lookup returns CDR1 MNHEY and CDR2 SVGEGT. This CDR3 region has 13 residues. The CDR3 protein is CASSYESWTRQYF. CDR3 in DNA: TGTGCCAGCAGTTACGAGTCGTGGACGAGGCAGTACTTC.

This clonotype occurred a few times. V and J are TRBV7-2 and TRBJ1-5; 7 bases match TRBD1. Germline V CDR1 and CDR2: SGHTA, FQGNSA. The CDR3 is 15 amino acids. V lost 4 bases and J lost 5; bases outside the gene matches: 8. As DNA, the CDR3 is TGTGCCAGCAGCTACAGCAGGGGGGCCGATCAGCCCCAGCATTTT. This gives the protein CASSYSRGADQPQHF. Full variable domain (missing parts from reference TRBV7-2 and TRBJ1-5): GAGVSQSPSNKVTEKGKDVELRCDPISGHTALYWYRQSLGQGLEFLIYFQGNSAPDKSGLPSDRFSAERTGGSVSTLTIQRTQQEDSAVYLCASSYSRGADQPQHFGDGTRLSIL.

This clonotype was picked up many times. This chain joins TRBV29-1 and TRBJ2-7; D might be TRBD1 or TRBD2, each matching 5 bases. V was cut by 5 bases and J by 5 bases, with 13 bases left in between. The CDR3 is made up of 12 amino acids. The V gene's germline CDR1 is SQVTM and CDR2 ANQGSEA. CDR3 in DNA: TGCAGCGTTAGCAGGGAGAGGAACGAGCAGTACTTC. As protein: CSVSRERNEQYF.

This clonotype was seen a few times. The rearrangement links TRBV7-2 to TRBJ1-6; perhaps TRBD1 as D (5 bases). CDR3 length: 14 residues. V was cut by 2 bases and J by 10 bases, with 12 bases left in between. CDR1 and CDR2 (germline): SGHTA, FQGNSA. The CDR3 spells CASSLLRTKSPLHF. DNA of the CDR3: TGTGCCAGCAGCTTATTGCGGACAAAGTCACCCCTCCACTTT.

In its sample, this clonotype was seen many times. The V and J genes are TRBV29-1 and TRBJ2-3; no reliable D call. With 3 bases removed from V and 8 bases from J, the gap between germline ends came to 6 bases. This CDR3 contains 10 residues. Germline CDR1 reads SQVTM; CDR2 reads ANQGSEA. The CDR3 nucleotides read TGCAGCGTTGACCCGGCTACGCAGTATTTT. Its protein product is CSVDPATQYF.

This clonotype occurred many times. This chain connects TRBV7-8 to TRBJ2-5; 9 bases match TRBD1. The CDR3 loop spans 17 amino acids. The J segment lost 2 bases and the V segment lost 3 bases, leaving 10 bases of the junction unmatched. Germline lookup yields CDR1 SGHVS and CDR2 FQNEAQ. CDR3 DNA sequence: TGTGCCAGCAGCTTGCCCGGGACAGGGTTTCGGCAAGAGACCCAGTACTTC. Translated, it gives CASSLPGTGFRQETQYF.

This clonotype was seen more than once but under ten times. V gene TRBV5-1 combines with J gene TRBJ1-4; tentative D call: TRBD1 (5 bases). V lost 1 base, J lost 7 bases, and 11 bases lay in between. Per the germline V gene, CDR1 is SGHRS and CDR2 is YFSETQ. The CDR3 spans 14 residues. The CDR3 nucleotides are TGCGCCAGCAGCTTGTCACTGAGGGGTGAAAAACTGTTTTTT. Translating gives CASSLSLRGEKLFF. Filled out from reference TRBV5-1 and TRBJ1-4, the complete variable domain reads KAGVTQTPRYLIKTRGQQVTLSCSPISGHRSVSWYQQTPGQGLQFLFEYFSETQRNKGNFPGRFSGRQFSNSRSEMNVSTLELGDSALYLCASSLSLRGEKLFFGSGTQLSVL.

This clonotype was detected ten times or more. The chain is built from TRBV3-1 and TRBJ2-5; possibly TRBD1 or TRBD2 for D (6 bases each). CDR1 LGHDT and CDR2 YNNKEL come from the germline V gene (reference sequence). CDR3 size: 15 residues. Trimming cost V 0 bases and J 5 bases, with 13 bases left between them. The CDR3 protein is CASSQDTGAGETQYF. For the CDR3, the DNA is TGTGCCAGCAGCCAAGATACGGGGGCCGGGGAGACCCAGTACTTC.

This clonotype was found a few times. The junction shows a germline mismatch at one end, possibly a read error. The rearrangement links TRBV6-1 to TRBJ2-2; no clear D. Germline CDR1 and CDR2: MNHNS and SASEGT. The CDR3 is 15 residues long. DNA for the CDR3: TGTGCCAGCAGTAAAGCCAGGTTCCTCACCGGGGAGCTGTTTTTT. Amino acid sequence: CASSKARFLTGELFF.

This rearrangement joins TRBV2 to TRBJ2-7, with 7 bases matching TRBD1. Germline V gene lookup returns CDR1 SNHLY and CDR2 FYNNEI. CDR3 length equals 13 residues. The junction had 7 bases not matched to a gene; V was cut back by 8 bases and J by 3 bases. The CDR3 coding sequence is TGTGCCAGCCAGGGGACAGCCTACTACGAGCAGTACGTC. Amino acids: CASQGTAYYEQYV.

This clonotype was seen many times. This chain joins TRBV20-1 and TRBJ2-1; 7 nucleotides agree with TRBD2. The V gene's germline CDR1 is DFQATT and CDR2 SNEGSKA (reference sequence). The CDR3 is 15 residues long. V lost 1 base and J lost 2; bases outside the gene matches: 5. The CDR3 DNA sequence: TGCAGTGCTAGAGTCGGCGGGGGAGCCTACAATGAGCAGTTCTTC. It is translated as CSARVGGGAYNEQFF.

This clonotype was seen repeatedly, ten times or more. The CDR3 DNA reads as TGTGCCAGCAGCCCCCTGGTAGCGGGGACCTACAATGAGCAGTTCTTC. Residues: CASSPLVAGTYNEQFF. This sequence joins TRBV3-1 and TRBJ2-1, with TRBD2 matching over 8 bases. Germline CDR1 and CDR2: LGHDT and YNNKEL (reference sequence). The CDR3 is 16 amino acids. The ends lost 4 bases at V and 2 bases at J; junction bases unmatched: 7.

Ten or more counts support this clonotype. V and J are TRBV24-1 and TRBJ2-1; 7 bases fit TRBD1. The CDR3 extends over 15 amino acids. Germline V gene data show CDR1 as KGHDR and CDR2 as SFDVKD. J lost 5 bases, V lost 2 bases, and 5 bases had no gene match. The CDR3 coding sequence is TGTGCCACCAGTGATTATGGGACAGCGAACAATGAGCAGTTCTTC. Encoded protein: CATSDYGTANNEQFF.

This clonotype has a handful of counts. The CDR3 coding sequence is TGTGCCAGCAGTCTCAGCCCGGGTGGGGACAGGGGGAAGATAAGAAGCAATCAGCCCCAGCATTTT. Residues: CASSLSPGGDRGKIRSNQPQHF. The chain links TRBV6-2 or TRBV6-3 to TRBJ1-5, with 11 positions matching TRBD1. With 5 bases clipped from V and 1 base from J, the junction kept 22 bases outside the gene matches. Germline V gene data show CDR1 as MNHEY and CDR2 as SVGEGT. The CDR3 length is 22 residues.

This clonotype was recorded at least ten times. The rearrangement uses TRBV4-3 and TRBJ1-3, with 7 positions matching TRBD1. The trim removed 4 bases at V and 2 bases at J, leaving 5 bases unmatched. This CDR3 is built from 15 residues. Per germline, CDR1 LGHNA and CDR2 YSLEER. The CDR3 sequence is CASSPQTGTGNTIYF. The CDR3 bases are TGCGCCAGCAGCCCTCAGACAGGGACTGGAAACACCATATATTTT.

This clonotype was seen a handful of times. V is TRBV20-1 and J is TRBJ1-3; the match to TRBD1 covers 8 bases. Per germline, CDR1 DFQATT and CDR2 SNEGSKA (reference sequence). The junction had 11 bases not matched to a gene; V was cut back by 3 bases and J by 4 bases. CDR3 length: 16 amino acids. This CDR3 is CSARRTGTLGGNTIYF. CDR3 coding DNA: TGCAGTGCTAGGAGGACAGGGACTCTCGGCGGAAACACCATATATTTT.

This clonotype was detected only a few times. The chain has TRBV6-1 and TRBJ2-7; 7 bases align to TRBD1. V shed 6 bases, J shed 5 bases, and the junction held 16 bases outside the gene matches. Looked up from germline, CDR1 is MNHNS and CDR2 is SASEGT. The CDR3 length is 16 residues. Written as DNA, the CDR3 is TGTGCCAGCAGGCGGCTAGGGGCCGTCAGGGGGAACGAGCAGTACTTC. Protein: CASRRLGAVRGNEQYF.

The J gene is TRBJ1-6, the V gene TRBV7-2; D gene unclear. Trimming took 7 bases from V and 4 from J, leaving 14 bases between them. This CDR3 contains 15 residues. Looked up from germline, CDR1 is SGHTA and CDR2 is FQGNSA. As DNA, the CDR3 is TGTGCCAGCAACGGCCTAGGGATATATAATTCACCCCTCCACTTT. It translates to CASNGLGIYNSPLHF. The full variable domain, completed using reference TRBV7-2 and TRBJ1-6, is GAGVSQSPSNKVTEKGKDVELRCDPISGHTALYWYRQSLGQGLEFLIYFQGNSAPDKSGLPSDRFSAERTGGSVSTLTIQRTQQEDSAVYLCASNGLGIYNSPLHFGNGTRLTVT.

The sample holds many counts of this clonotype. The CDR3 DNA reads TGCAGCGTTGGAGGGGGGACAGATACGCAGTATTTT. The encoded protein is CSVGGGTDTQYF. This chain connects TRBV29-1 to TRBJ2-3; D possibly uses TRBD1 or TRBD2 (6 bases each). Trimming removed 4 bases from V and 3 bases from J, with 8 bases in between. The V gene's germline CDR1 is SQVTM and CDR2 ANQGSEA. This CDR3 has 12 amino acids.

The V call is TRBV20-1, the J call TRBJ2-3, with no clear D. Germline CDR1 is DFQATT and CDR2 is SNEGSKA (reference sequence). Trimming stripped 2 bases from V and 3 bases from J, with 9 bases between. CDR3 length equals 13 residues. CDR3 bases: TGCAGTGCTAGAATCTTTGGGACAGATACGCAGTATTTT. Translated, it gives CSARIFGTDTQYF.

V gene TRBV29-1 combines with J gene TRBJ1-1, with a tentative D call TRBD1 (5 bases). This CDR3 region has 13 residues. Trimming took off 3 bases at V and 0 bases at J, with 8 bases between the two ends. Germline V gene data show CDR1 as SQVTM and CDR2 as ANQGSEA. CDR3 residues: CSVEQTVNTEAFF. CDR3 coding DNA: TGCAGCGTTGAGCAGACAGTGAACACTGAAGCTTTCTTT.

The rearrangement links TRBV7-6 to TRBJ1-1; weak D call: TRBD1 (5 bases). CDR3 length equals 16 residues. Trimming pared 1 base from V and 1 base from J, leaving 13 bases between. Germline V gene sequence: CDR1 SGHVS, CDR2 FNYEAQ. CDR3 in amino acids: CASSLGTGGWNTEAFF. The DNA for the CDR3 is TGTGCCAGCAGCTTAGGCACGGGGGGATGGAACACTGAAGCTTTCTTT.

At least ten counts were recorded for this clonotype. The chain recombines TRBV20-1 with TRBJ1-1; 7 bases map to TRBD1. This CDR3 is built from 13 residues. Germline CDR1 reads DFQATT; CDR2 reads SNEGSKA (reference sequence). Germline trimming cut 6 bases from V and 1 base from J; bases unmatched to any gene: 5. This CDR3 reads CSALQGRNTEAFF. Here the CDR3 DNA reads TGCAGTGCCCTACAGGGGAGGAACACTGAAGCTTTCTTT.